This passage covers 12 T cell receptor beta chains from one sample sequenced in a study of blood T cell repertoires in COVID-19. Only in-frame clones appear in the TCRdb table, and some are missing; sequencing was by immunoSEQ multiplex PCR. The sample has about 120,000 clones, less than 95% seen once. The specimen sequenced was peripheral blood. The receptors shown here come from a human donor with active COVID-19. The donor label of this sample is uncertain.

This clone was recorded only once. The chain uses TRBV5-1 and TRBJ1-4; D not resolved. The germline V and J ends were trimmed by 0 bases and 7 bases, with 16 bases remaining between them. The germline gives CDR1 SGHRS, CDR2 YFSETQ. The CDR3 has 16 amino acids. The CDR3 region is CASSLDPNGHGEKLFF. CDR3 DNA sequence: TGCGCCAGCAGCTTGGATCCAAATGGGCATGGTGAAAAACTGTTTTTT.

This clone was recorded only once. V is TRBV5-1 and J is TRBJ1-4; 7 nucleotides agree with TRBD1. Germline values: CDR1 SGHRS, CDR2 YFSETQ. With 5 bases clipped from V and 0 bases from J, the junction kept 1 base outside the gene matches. The length of the CDR3 is 14 residues. Written as DNA, the CDR3 is TGCGCCAGCAGAGGACAGGCAACTAATGAAAAACTGTTTTTT. Protein product: CASRGQATNEKLFF.

The chain is built from TRBV15 and TRBJ1-3; a possible D gene is TRBD1 (5 bases). V was cut by 1 base and J by 2 bases, with 15 bases left in between. Germline V gene sequence: CDR1 LNHNV, CDR2 YYDKDF (reference sequence). CDR3 size: 17 residues. The CDR3 loop is CATSRVAREGTGNTIYF. The CDR3 region has the DNA TGTGCCACCAGCAGAGTAGCCAGGGAAGGCACTGGAAACACCATATATTTT.

The V and J genes are TRBV7-2 and TRBJ1-2; D is unresolved. Germline V gene sequence: CDR1 SGHTA, CDR2 FQGNSA. The CDR3 extends over 17 amino acids. Trimming stripped 4 bases from V and 2 bases from J, with 20 bases between. CDR3 bases: TGTGCCAGCAGCTCTCCCCGCAGACTGGCTATCAACTATGGCTACACCTTC. It yields the protein CASSSPRRLAINYGYTF. The full variable domain, its missing parts supplied by reference TRBV7-2 and TRBJ1-2, is GAGVSQSPSNKVTEKGKDVELRCDPISGHTALYWYRQSLGQGLEFLIYFQGNSAPDKSGLPSDRFSAERTGGSVSTLTIQRTQQEDSAVYLCASSSPRRLAINYGYTFGSGTRLTVV.

V usage is TRBV3-1 (or the pseudogene TRBV3-2) and J usage is TRBJ1-1; D call uncertain. The CDR3 has 13 amino acids. V gave up 0 bases and J gave up 11 bases, with 13 bases separating them. CDR1 is LGHDT and CDR2 is YNNKEL in the germline V gene (reference sequence). CDR3 nucleotide sequence: TGTGCCAGCAGCCAAGATTTGCGGGCAGCTGCTTTCTTT. Protein: CASSQDLRAAAFF.

CDR3 region: CASSITGTDTQYF. For the CDR3, the DNA is TGTGCCAGTAGTATAACCGGGACAGATACGCAGTATTTT. The rearrangement joins TRBV19 to TRBJ2-3; D remains unclear. Germline V gene data show CDR1 as LNHDA and CDR2 as SQIVND (reference sequence). Trimming removed 2 bases from V and 3 bases from J, with 6 bases in between. This CDR3 is 13 amino acids long.

V usage is TRBV6-6 and J usage is TRBJ2-2; TRBD2 matches 9 bases. Germline trimming cut 2 bases from V and 1 base from J; bases unmatched to any gene: 2. CDR3 length equals 16 residues. CDR1 is MNHNY, CDR2 SVGAGI, per germline (reference sequence). CDR3 residues: CASSYTLAGNTGELFF. The CDR3 region has the DNA TGTGCCAGCAGTTACACACTAGCGGGGAACACCGGGGAGCTGTTTTTT.

This chain uses TRBV19 with TRBJ1-5, with a possible D match to TRBD1 (5 bases). CDR3 length: 16 residues. Germline-derived CDR1 and CDR2 are LNHDA and SQIVND (reference sequence). V lost 4 bases and J lost 3, with 16 bases in between. CDR3 residues: CASSNIRVLYNQPQHF. CDR3 coding DNA: TGTGCCAGTAGTAACATCAGGGTCCTCTACAATCAGCCCCAGCATTTT.

The genes are TRBV7-6 and TRBJ1-2; 10 nucleotides align to TRBD1. The CDR3 is made up of 16 amino acids. CDR1 and CDR2 from the germline V gene are SGHVS and FNYEAQ. With V trimmed by 5 bases and J by 3 bases, 9 bases remained unmatched. The CDR3 here is CASSRDRGSGYYGYTF. The DNA for the CDR3 is TGTGCCAGCAGCCGGGACAGGGGATCCGGCTACTATGGCTACACCTTC.

The rearrangement links TRBV3-1 (or the pseudogene TRBV3-2) to TRBJ2-3; D remains ambiguous. CDR3 length: 14 amino acids. Per the germline V gene, CDR1 is LGHDT and CDR2 is YNNKEL (reference sequence). The V end lost 1 base, the J end lost 2 bases, and 7 bases lay between the germline ends. CDR3 in DNA: TGTGCCAGCAGCCAAGCCCAGAACACAGATACGCAGTATTTT. This translates into CASSQAQNTDTQYF.

The chain carries TRBV29-1 and TRBJ1-2; the match to TRBD1 covers 10 bases. The J segment lost 0 bases and the V segment lost 0 bases, leaving 4 bases of the junction unmatched. CDR3 length: 16 amino acids. Germline assignment: CDR1 SQVTM and CDR2 ANQGSEA. CDR3 loop: CSVEEVDRGPNYGYTF. As DNA, the CDR3 is TGCAGCGTTGAAGAAGTAGACAGGGGGCCTAACTATGGCTACACCTTC.

The chain couples TRBV15 to TRBJ2-5; D is undetermined. Trimming took off 0 bases at V and 4 bases at J, with 12 bases between the two ends. This CDR3 contains 15 residues. Germline CDR1 LNHNV, CDR2 YYDKDF (reference sequence). CDR3 residues: CATSRDSIPGETQYF. CDR3 DNA sequence: TGTGCCACCAGCAGAGATTCCATTCCAGGAGAGACCCAGTACTTC.